The clone carrying this T cell receptor (beta chain) was detected only once. As yet, its antigen is unknown. This PCR relied on a set of 60 Vbeta primers and 13 Jbeta primers. Some clones are missing from TCRdb's copy, which holds only in-frame ones; the method was immunoSEQ multiplex PCR. The sample gives about 150,000 clones, over 60% of which show up once; 1.5% to 2% is in the top ten. These data belong to a study of cytomegalovirus exposure and HLA in healthy donors. The study, taken as a whole, reports: Whilst most TCR sequences proved rare, a subset of public TCRs occurred across many donors. Association of a missense DCLRE1C variant with TCR beta V- and J-gene trimming was reported in a later analysis. In all likelihood, a cluster of highly shared sequence variants was a sequencing artifact. Common viral pathogens were later found to be apparently linked to several of the most significant clusters.

This TCR derives from a woman between 18 and 29 years old in good health and CMV-seronegative. The sequencing input was PBMCs.

CDR3 in amino acids: CASTISGRTGTNEQFF. DNA of the CDR3: TGCGCCAGCACAATTAGCGGGAGAACGGGTACTAATGAGCAGTTCTTC. The chain carries TRBV10-2 and TRBJ2-1; 9 positions agree with TRBD2. The CDR3 is 16 amino acids. CDR1 WSHSY and CDR2 SAAADI come from the germline V gene. The J segment lost 7 bases and the V segment lost 7 bases, leaving 14 bases of the junction unmatched.